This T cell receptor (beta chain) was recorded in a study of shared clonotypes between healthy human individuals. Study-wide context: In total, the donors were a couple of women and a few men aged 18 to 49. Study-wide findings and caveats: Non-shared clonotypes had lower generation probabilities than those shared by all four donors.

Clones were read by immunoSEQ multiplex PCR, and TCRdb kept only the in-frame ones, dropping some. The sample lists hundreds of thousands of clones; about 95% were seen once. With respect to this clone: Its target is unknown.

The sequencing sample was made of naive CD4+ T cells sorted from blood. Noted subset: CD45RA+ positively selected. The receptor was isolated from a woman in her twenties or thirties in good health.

CDR3 DNA: TGTGCCAGCAGTTGGGGCGGGAGATCCCTTTACGAGCAGTACTTC. Translating it yields CASSWGGRSLYEQYF. The rearrangement joins TRBV6-5 to TRBJ2-7; TRBD2 agrees at 7 bases. The ends lost 4 bases at V and 4 bases at J; junction bases unmatched: 10. CDR1 is MNHEY, CDR2 SVGAGI, per germline. The CDR3 covers 15 residues.